The rows below give T cell receptor beta chains drawn from one sample of a study of shared clonotypes between healthy human individuals. TCRdb keeps only in-frame clones here, not all; method: immunoSEQ multiplex PCR. Among about 1.5 million clones listed, roughly 96% were seen once. Sequencing used naive CD4+ T cells sorted from blood. These receptors were obtained from a man younger than 45 in good health. Both conserved end residues are trimmed from each CDR3. A D gene is named only where the DNA matches it firmly.

V gene	D gene	J gene	CDR3 protein
TRBV19	.	TRBJ2-7	ASSIDPSYEQY
TRBV10-1	.	TRBJ2-2	ASSESHTGELF
TRBV25-1	.	TRBJ2-1	ASSGNSDPQF
TRBV21-1	.	TRBJ1-5	ASSKLVHNPNQPQH
TRBV27	.	TRBJ2-3	ASSFTSRTDTQY
TRBV6-1	.	TRBJ1-1	ASSEQTVNTEAF
TRBV18	TRBD1	TRBJ2-2	ASSSVQGADTGELF
TRBV15	.	TRBJ2-3	ATRQKGKTSTDTQY
TRBV7-3	.	TRBJ2-2	ASSLLGGGELF
TRBV7-8	.	TRBJ1-1	ASSLRGGAVSNTEAF
TRBV29-1	TRBD2	TRBJ2-7	SVVGDGRAGGPAYEQY
TRBV28	.	TRBJ2-2	ASSLIGPNTGELF
TRBV10-3	TRBD1	TRBJ2-5	AIRPDRGRETQY
TRBV5-4	.	TRBJ2-7	ASSGFGDEQY
TRBV11-2	.	TRBJ1-2	ASSHFRDTTIRYGYT
TRBV6-5	.	TRBJ2-7	ASSYSRFGEQY
TRBV28	.	TRBJ2-4	ASSLFGSSAKNIQY
TRBV5-4	.	TRBJ2-3	ASSSKRADTQY
TRBV7-3	TRBD2	TRBJ2-5	ASSPRGLAEQETQY
TRBV6-1	.	TRBJ1-2	ASSEETALGGYT
TRBV10-2	.	TRBJ2-7	ASSERQGLIYEQY
TRBV5-4	TRBD2	TRBJ2-7	ASSLLPGGTYEQY
TRBV11-2	TRBD2	TRBJ2-1	ASSLREVQF
TRBV5-4	.	TRBJ1-3	ASSRGGTGSGNTIY
TRBV6-5	.	TRBJ2-7	ASRMARTRGYEQY
TRBV7-9	.	TRBJ1-5	ASSYDLTNQPQH
TRBV6-1	TRBD1	TRBJ1-5	ASIRTGSNQPQH
TRBV29-1	.	TRBJ1-2	SVERTGSPYGYT
TRBV29-1	.	TRBJ2-7	SVEDQEGINEQY
TRBV7-3	.	TRBJ2-1	ASSSQTGSPYNEQF
TRBV29-1	TRBD2	TRBJ2-2	SAGARAGGNTGELF
TRBV5-1	TRBD1	TRBJ1-5	ASSLSTGSNQPQH
TRBV6-5	TRBD2	TRBJ2-5	ASRREGQETQY
TRBV9	.	TRBJ2-7	ASSLGPFGPSYEQY
TRBV6-1	.	TRBJ2-7	ATVRPPGGYEQY
TRBV5-4	TRBD2	TRBJ2-1	ASSLAGASYNEQF
TRBV18	TRBD2	TRBJ2-2	ASSPLPTSGTNTGELF
TRBV18	.	TRBJ1-1	ASSEDRNTEAF
TRBV28	.	TRBJ2-7	ASGTLVAYEQY
TRBV9	TRBD2	TRBJ2-5	ASSGASGSRETQY
TRBV7-9	.	TRBJ1-1	ASSLVLAGNTEAF
TRBV5-1	.	TRBJ1-1	ASSVTGTSDYTEAF
TRBV7-6	TRBD2	TRBJ2-1	ASSAIPGLAGSYNEQF
TRBV10-3	.	TRBJ1-3	AISEQFAVGNTIY
TRBV14	.	TRBJ2-3	ASSPDGYTDTQY
TRBV2	TRBD1	TRBJ1-2	ASSRGQGTYGYT
TRBV28	TRBD1	TRBJ2-7	ASSETGGPPPFRGEQY
TRBV6-6	.	TRBJ1-5	ASSTLSNQPQH
TRBV5-6	TRBD2	TRBJ2-7	ASSLGLRGYEQY
TRBV2	TRBD1	TRBJ2-1	ASSEVRGMHNEQF
TRBV2	.	TRBJ2-7	ASSEVYEQY
TRBV29-1	.	TRBJ1-1	SGSTTEAF
TRBV7-2	.	TRBJ2-2	ASSQTGRTGELF